The 7 T cell receptor beta chains given below trace back to one sample, sequenced in a study of blood T cell repertoires in COVID-19. Clones were read by immunoSEQ multiplex PCR, and TCRdb kept only the in-frame ones, dropping some. Among approximately 100,000 clones listed, roughly 83% were seen once. The sequenced material came from peripheral blood. All receptors derive from a woman of 80 years or more with active or convalescent COVID-19.

J is TRBJ2-3 and V is TRBV5-4; 8 nucleotides line up with TRBD2. CDR3 length: 14 amino acids. Germline V gene lookup returns CDR1 SGHNT and CDR2 YYREEE (reference sequence). Trimming at V came to 1 base and at J to 3 bases, leaving 1 base not matched to a gene. The CDR3 protein is CASSLTSGTDTQYF. Here the CDR3 DNA reads TGTGCCAGCAGCTTGACTAGCGGAACAGATACGCAGTATTTT.

The J gene is TRBJ1-1, the V gene TRBV5-4, with TRBD1 identical over 7 bases. The CDR3 totals 15 residues. V trimming: 3 bases; J trimming: 0 bases; junction bases outside the gene matches: 5. CDR1 and CDR2 from the germline V gene are SGHNT and YYREEE (reference sequence). The CDR3 nucleotides read TGTGCCAGCAGCTCCCAGGGACAGCTGAACACTGAAGCTTTCTTT. Residues: CASSSQGQLNTEAFF.

The chain recombines TRBV6-1 with TRBJ2-7, with 13 positions matching TRBD2. Germline V CDR1 and CDR2: MNHNS, SASEGT. Unmatched junction bases numbered 9, after V lost 4 bases and J lost 6 bases. This CDR3 is 16 amino acids long. CDR3 nucleotides: TGTGCCAGCAGTGGTAGGACTAGCGGGGGATCGCGCGAGCAGTACTTC. This translates into CASSGRTSGGSREQYF.

The chain couples TRBV15 to TRBJ2-5, with D uncertain. CDR3 length equals 12 residues. Trimming removed 0 bases from V and 4 bases from J, with 3 bases in between. Per germline, CDR1 LNHNV and CDR2 YYDKDF (reference sequence). The CDR3 DNA follows: TGTGCCACCAGCAGAGATCTAGAGACCCAGTACTTC. This sequence encodes CATSRDLETQYF.

This clone was seen once. J is TRBJ1-1 and V is TRBV27; 8 bases match TRBD1. Trimming removed 6 bases from V and 4 bases from J; junction bases left unmatched: 7. CDR1 is MNHEY, CDR2 SMNVEV, per germline (reference sequence). The CDR3 consists of 14 residues. The CDR3 region has the DNA TGTGCCAGCAGCCGAAAGACAGGGGTCACTGAAGCTTTCTTT. Protein product: CASSRKTGVTEAFF.

This clone was counted only a few times. The CDR3 reads CASSPLTGTGINTEAFF. The CDR3 DNA is TGTGCCAGCTCACCACTAACCGGGACAGGAATAAACACTGAAGCTTTCTTT. V usage is TRBV18 and J usage is TRBJ1-1; 8 bases are a match to TRBD1. Trimming removed 1 base from V and 2 bases from J; junction bases left unmatched: 9. This CDR3 region has 17 residues. Germline V gives CDR1 KGHSH, CDR2 LQKENI.

In the case of this clone: Other nucleotide sequences in the sample specify the same CDR3. V and J are TRBV3-1 (or the pseudogene TRBV3-2) and TRBJ2-3; tentative D call: TRBD2 (5 bases). CDR3 size: 17 residues. Germline CDR1 LGHDT, CDR2 YNNKEL (reference sequence). V dropped 0 bases and J dropped 2 bases, with 15 bases sitting between them. CDR3 amino acids: CASSQDRLASFTDTQYF. CDR3 in DNA: TGTGCCAGCAGCCAAGATCGGCTAGCCAGCTTCACAGATACGCAGTATTTT.